Listed below are T cell receptor beta chains from one sample, sequenced in a study of blood T cells in healthy people across ages. TCRdb reprocessed the 5' RACE reads via MiXCR and lists one record per CDR3 protein. The repertoire consists of about 650,000 distinct CDR3 sequences, with less than 40% occurring once and the leading ten covering roughly 15%. The sequenced sample consisted of blood. The receptors here all came from a woman of 80 years or more in good health. Both conserved end residues are part of each CDR3. D genes are given only for firm matches. Clone size is stated in some rows and not others, as once, few, many or a class when expanded.

>TRBJ2-5|-|many|TRBV7-2
CASSLGGGGQGETQYF
TGTGCCAGCAGCTTAGGTGGCGGGGGCCAGGGGGAGACCCAGTACTTC
>TRBJ2-1|-|-|TRBV6-5
CASSYTSTNEQFF
TGTGCCAGCAGTTATACTAGCACCAATGAGCAGTTCTTC
>TRBJ2-5|TRBD1|-|TRBV5-4
CASSRPGQEGDEQYF
TGTGCCAGCAGCCGTCCGGGACAGGAGGGAGATGAGCAGTACTTC
>TRBJ2-3|-|-|TRBV30
CAWSSEGFTDTQYF
TGTGCCTGGAGTTCGGAGGGTTTCACAGATACGCAGTATTTT
>TRBJ2-7|TRBD2|-|TRBV7-9
CASSLQGGRDEQYF
TGTGCCAGCAGCTTACAAGGCGGGAGGGACGAGCAGTACTTC
>TRBJ1-2|TRBD1|many|TRBV12-3/TRBV12-4
CASSTGQTRGYTF
TGTGCCAGCAGCACGGGACAGACGAGGGGCTACACCTTC
>TRBJ2-3|TRBD2|many|TRBV24-1
CATSEGLAAGDTQYF
TGTGCCACCAGTGAAGGACTAGCGGCCGGAGATACGCAGTATTTT
>TRBJ1-5|-|-|TRBV6-1
CASSDNSYQPQHF
TGTGCCAGCTCAGACAATTCATATCAGCCCCAGCATTTT
>TRBJ1-5|TRBD1|many|TRBV6-1
CASKTGTGGTQPQHF
TGTGCCAGCAAAACCGGGACAGGGGGCACTCAGCCCCAGCATTTT
>TRBJ1-2|-|many|TRBV7-8
CASSLQGFNYGYTF
TGTGCCAGCAGCTTACAGGGTTTTAACTATGGCTACACCTTC
>TRBJ2-2|TRBD1|few|TRBV10-3
CAISSRTGENTGELFF
TGTGCCATCAGTTCCAGGACAGGGGAGAACACCGGGGAGCTGTTTTTT
>TRBJ2-4|-|-|TRBV28
CASSSPGGAKNIQYF
TGTGCCAGCAGTTCGCCAGGGGGGGCCAAAAACATTCAGTACTTC
>TRBJ2-5|TRBD2|many|TRBV20-1
CSISGGPETQYF
TGCAGTATTAGCGGGGGACCAGAGACCCAGTACTTC
>TRBJ1-1|-|-|TRBV7-8
CASTAGIRATEAFF
TGTGCCAGCACCGCCGGGATCCGGGCCACTGAAGCTTTCTTT
>TRBJ2-1|-|many|TRBV6-1
CASSVAQLTYNEQFF
TGTGCCAGCAGTGTAGCACAGTTGACCTACAATGAGCAGTTCTTC
>TRBJ2-1|-|many|TRBV6-1
CASSGIRNNEQFF
TGTGCCAGCAGTGGGATTAGAAACAATGAGCAGTTCTTC
>TRBJ2-1|-|-|TRBV28
CASTGQFDDQFF
TGTGCCAGCACTGGACAGTTCGATGATCAGTTCTTC
>TRBJ2-1|-|many|TRBV3-1
CASSLRGASYNEQFF
TGTGCCAGCAGCCTAAGGGGAGCTTCCTACAATGAGCAGTTCTTC